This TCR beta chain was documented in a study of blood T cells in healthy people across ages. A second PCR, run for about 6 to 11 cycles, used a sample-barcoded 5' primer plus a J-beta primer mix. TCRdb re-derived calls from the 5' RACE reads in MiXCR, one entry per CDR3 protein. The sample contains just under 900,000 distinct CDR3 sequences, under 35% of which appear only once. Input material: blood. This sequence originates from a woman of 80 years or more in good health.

CDR3 region: CASSARQVPASNQPQHF. The CDR3 coding sequence is TGTGCCAGCAGCGCCCGACAGGTGCCCGCCAGCAATCAGCCCCAGCATTTT. The genes are TRBV21-1 and TRBJ1-5; TRBD1 was called by the table and not checked on the DNA. TRBV21-1 is noted as a pseudogene. CDR3 length: 17 residues.